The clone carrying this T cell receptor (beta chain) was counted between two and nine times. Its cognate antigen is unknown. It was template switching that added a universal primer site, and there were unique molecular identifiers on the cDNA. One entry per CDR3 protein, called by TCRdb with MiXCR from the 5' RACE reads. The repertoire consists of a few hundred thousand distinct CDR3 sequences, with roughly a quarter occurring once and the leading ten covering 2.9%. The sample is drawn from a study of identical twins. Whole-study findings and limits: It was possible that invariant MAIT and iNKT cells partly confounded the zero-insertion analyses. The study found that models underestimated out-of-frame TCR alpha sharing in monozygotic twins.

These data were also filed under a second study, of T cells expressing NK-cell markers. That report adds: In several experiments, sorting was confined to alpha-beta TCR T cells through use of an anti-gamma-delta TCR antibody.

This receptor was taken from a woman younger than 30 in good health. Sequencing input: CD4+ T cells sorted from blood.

CDR3 sequence (DNA): TGTGCCAGCAGTTTAGCGCACCTCTACGAGCAGTACTTC. Encoded protein: CASSLAHLYEQYF. The rearrangement joins TRBV12-3 or TRBV12-4 to TRBJ2-7, with unresolved D. The CDR3 runs to 13 residues. V lost 0 bases, J lost 3 bases, and 6 bases lay in between.